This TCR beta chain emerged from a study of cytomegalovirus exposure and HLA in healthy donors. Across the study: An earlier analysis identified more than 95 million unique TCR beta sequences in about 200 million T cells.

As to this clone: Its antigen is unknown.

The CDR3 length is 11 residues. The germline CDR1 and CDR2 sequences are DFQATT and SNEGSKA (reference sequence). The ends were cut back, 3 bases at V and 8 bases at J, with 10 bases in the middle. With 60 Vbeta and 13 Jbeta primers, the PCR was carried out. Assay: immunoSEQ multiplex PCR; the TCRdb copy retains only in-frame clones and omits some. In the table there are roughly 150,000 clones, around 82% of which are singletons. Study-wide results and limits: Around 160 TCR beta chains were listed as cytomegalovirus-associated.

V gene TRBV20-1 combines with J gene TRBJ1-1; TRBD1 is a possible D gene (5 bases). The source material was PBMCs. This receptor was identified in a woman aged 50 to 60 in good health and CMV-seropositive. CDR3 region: CSASQGLEAFF. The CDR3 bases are TGCAGTGCTAGTCAGGGCCTAGAAGCTTTCTTT.